This T cell receptor beta chain was recorded in a study of T-cell reconstitution after alpha-beta-depleted transplantation in children. Deletions cut 5 bases from V and 7 bases from J, with 17 bases between. The CDR3 runs to 14 residues. As concerns this clonotype: Its antigen is undetermined.

Unique molecular identifiers were incorporated into the prepared TCRbeta library. TCRdb itself ran the PCR reads through MiXCR, one entry per CDR3 protein. The sample lists 700,000 to 850,000 distinct CDR3 sequences, around 15% occurring once. Study-level results: There were some patients whose high TCRbeta diversity at day 60 came from surviving recipient T cells and thymic progenitors.

This sequence was found in a male patient younger than 18 who had a stem cell transplant for acute lymphoblastic leukemia, so the T cells may come from the graft donor. This material consisted of PBMCs, mostly from graft donor cells, taken 360 days after TCRalphabeta/CD19-depleted stem cell transplant. The rearrangement links TRBV12-3 or TRBV12-4 to TRBJ1-2, with D hard to call. CDR3 sequence (DNA): TGTGCCAGCAGTCGCCGGGGTAGCAGGTTTGGCTACACCTTC. Encoded protein: CASSRRGSRFGYTF.